The 21 T cell receptor beta chains below were found in one sample sequenced in a study of T cells after yellow fever vaccination. TCRdb analysed the 5' RACE reads with MiXCR anew, one entry per CDR3 protein. The sample records roughly 300,000 distinct CDR3 sequences, roughly 8.4% being singletons. The sequences come from PBMCs, collected around 45 days after the first yellow fever vaccination. Source of these receptors: a man between 18 and 35 years old who received the YFV17D yellow fever vaccine.

The genes are TRBV5-1 and TRBJ2-1, with D possibly being TRBD1 (6 bases). Trimming left V 1 base short and J 5 bases short, with 13 bases between. Germline-derived CDR1 and CDR2 are SGHRS and YFSETQ. The CDR3 spans 15 residues. The CDR3 reads CASSLSTGFDNEQFF. For the CDR3, the DNA is TGCGCCAGCAGCTTGAGTACAGGGTTCGACAATGAGCAGTTCTTC.

This clonotype came up a few times. This sequence joins TRBV7-9 and TRBJ2-1; D gene unclear. V gave up 0 bases and J gave up 5 bases, with 8 bases separating them. Germline V gene data show CDR1 as SEHNR and CDR2 as FQNEAQ (reference sequence). This CDR3 has 14 amino acids. In DNA form, the CDR3 reads TGTGCCAGCAGCTTAGCGCGGCTTGACAATGAGCAGTTCTTC. It is translated as CASSLARLDNEQFF.

This clonotype turned up a few times. DNA for the CDR3: TGTGCCAGCAGCCAAGGACAGGGGGGCGAGCAGTACGTC. It translates to CASSQGQGGEQYV. This chain joins TRBV3-1 and TRBJ2-7; 9 positions match TRBD1. Germline-derived CDR1 and CDR2 are LGHDT and YNNKEL (reference sequence). The ends lost 1 base at V and 6 bases at J; junction bases unmatched: 1. The CDR3 runs 13 residues.

The sample holds a few counts of this clonotype. V usage is TRBV6-1 and J usage is TRBJ2-5; the D gene is possibly TRBD1 (6 bases). Germline CDR1 and CDR2: MNHNS and SASEGT. This CDR3 is built from 17 residues. V was shortened by 2 bases and J by 4 bases, with 20 bases between the two germline ends. This CDR3 is CASSEWSGTKAPETQYF. CDR3 in DNA: TGTGCCAGCAGTGAATGGAGTGGGACAAAAGCCCCAGAGACCCAGTACTTC.

This clonotype was found a few times. The V gene is TRBV4-1, the J gene TRBJ2-2; D not resolved. This CDR3 spans 15 amino acids. V lost 0 bases to trimming and J lost 13 bases, with 18 bases between them. CDR1 and CDR2 (germline): MGHRA, YSYEKL. Written as DNA, the CDR3 is TGCGCCAGCAGCCAAGAATCGGCGACCGGCCTGGGGCTGTTTTTT. This encodes CASSQESATGLGLFF.

The V call is TRBV10-3, the J call TRBJ2-5, with D tentatively TRBD1 (6 bases). This CDR3 has 12 amino acids. Germline V lookup: CDR1 ENHRY, CDR2 SYGVKD. Trimming left V 8 bases short and J 3 bases short, with 10 bases between. The CDR3 loop reads CAIGNREETQYF. CDR3 bases: TGTGCCATCGGAAACAGGGAAGAGACCCAGTACTTC.

This clonotype was observed many times. The genes are TRBV4-3 and TRBJ1-1, with a weak D call TRBD1 (5 bases). V was pared by 5 bases and J by 1 base, with 11 bases between. This CDR3 region has 14 residues. Germline values: CDR1 LGHNA, CDR2 YSLEER. The CDR3 sequence: CASSSPGPNTEAFF. The CDR3 nucleotides read TGCGCCAGCAGCTCCCCGGGGCCGAACACTGAAGCTTTCTTT.

This clonotype has only a few counts. This sequence joins TRBV5-1 and TRBJ2-1, with D possibly TRBD2 on 6 matching bases. V was clipped by 0 bases and J by 0 bases, with 19 bases between them. The germline gives CDR1 SGHRS, CDR2 YFSETQ. The CDR3 has 19 residues. As DNA, the CDR3 is TGCGCCAGCAGCTTGGGGGGAGGCCTGGCGGGACGCTCCTACAATGAGCAGTTCTTC. This encodes CASSLGGGLAGRSYNEQFF.

This clonotype was seen a handful of times. The V gene is TRBV6-5, the J gene TRBJ2-1; 7 bases fit TRBD1. With V trimmed by 2 bases and J by 0 bases, 4 bases remained unmatched. This CDR3 spans 16 amino acids. Germline V gene sequence: CDR1 MNHEY, CDR2 SVGAGI. The CDR3 reads CASSYEGASSYNEQFF. The CDR3 DNA is TGTGCCAGCAGTTACGAGGGGGCGAGCTCCTACAATGAGCAGTTCTTC.

V is TRBV5-1 and J is TRBJ1-2; D gene uncertain. V dropped 5 bases and J dropped 4 bases, with 15 bases sitting between them. CDR3 length: 14 residues. Germline V CDR1 and CDR2: SGHRS, YFSETQ. The CDR3 region is CASRYPGVGYGYTF. The CDR3 nucleotides are TGCGCCAGCAGGTATCCCGGGGTCGGCTATGGCTACACCTTC.

The chain combines TRBV7-8 with TRBJ2-5, with 7 positions matching TRBD2. The CDR3 runs 15 residues. Germline assignment: CDR1 SGHVS and CDR2 FQNEAQ. V lost 4 bases, J lost 3 bases, and 8 bases stayed unmatched. The CDR3 region is CASSWRGGVKETQYF. The CDR3, as DNA: TGTGCCAGCAGCTGGCGGGGAGGGGTGAAAGAGACCCAGTACTTC.

This clonotype was seen only a few times. The CDR3 spells CASSPSQGDYGYTF. In nucleotides, the CDR3 is TGTGCCAGCAGCCCCTCCCAGGGTGACTATGGCTACACCTTC. The J gene is TRBJ1-2, the V gene TRBV7-2, with D possibly being TRBD1 (5 bases). The CDR3 length is 14 residues. In germline, CDR1 is SGHTA, CDR2 FQGNSA. The V and J ends lost 5 bases and 3 bases respectively, with 13 bases between them.

This clonotype was found a few times. V gene TRBV28 combines with J gene TRBJ1-1; D ambiguous. CDR1 is MDHEN, CDR2 SYDVKM, per germline. V shed 8 bases and J shed 0 bases, with 19 bases lying between them. This CDR3 has 16 amino acids. In DNA, the CDR3 is TGTGCCAGCGGACCCCATCCCAGATACATGAACACTGAAGCTTTCTTT. It is translated as CASGPHPRYMNTEAFF.

Here the CDR3 reads CSARVAGVLNQPQHF. The CDR3 DNA reads TGCAGTGCTAGAGTGGCGGGGGTCTTAAATCAGCCCCAGCATTTT. This chain joins TRBV20-1 and TRBJ1-5; perhaps TRBD1 as D (5 bases). The CDR3 runs 15 residues. Germline CDR1 is DFQATT and CDR2 is SNEGSKA (reference sequence). The V gene lost 1 base and the J gene lost 4 bases, with 14 bases spanning the gap.

On this clonotype: The junction does not match germline at one end; this may be a read error. This chain joins TRBV28 and TRBJ1-5; D is unresolved. CDR1 and CDR2 from the germline V gene are MDHEN and SYDVKM. The CDR3 spans 13 residues. The CDR3 reads CASSLYGRQEEDF. DNA for the CDR3: TGTGCCAGCAGTTTATATGGGCGGCAGGAGGAGGATTTT.

In its sample, this clonotype was seen a few times. The J gene is TRBJ2-5, the V gene TRBV12-3 or TRBV12-4; 9 nucleotides match TRBD1. The trim removed 6 bases at V and 3 bases at J, leaving 5 bases unmatched. CDR3 length equals 14 residues. This chain's CDR3 is CASRGTGPKETQYF. CDR3 DNA: TGTGCCAGCAGGGGGACAGGGCCCAAAGAGACCCAGTACTTC.

This clonotype was counted between two and nine times. The V gene is TRBV30, the J gene TRBJ2-3; 13 nucleotides agree with TRBD2. The V gene end was trimmed by 2 bases and the J gene end by 3 bases; junction bases not matched to a gene: 2. CDR3 length: 15 amino acids. CDR1 GTSNPN and CDR2 SVGIG come from the germline V gene (reference sequence). The CDR3: CAWSKGLAGTDTQYF. The DNA for the CDR3 is TGTGCCTGGAGTAAGGGACTAGCGGGGACAGATACGCAGTATTTT. Based on the CDR3 plus reference TRBV30 and TRBJ2-3, the full variable domain is SQTIHQWPATLVQPVGSPLSLECTVEGTSNPNLYWYRQAAGRGLQLLFYSVGIGQISSEVPQNLSASRPQDRQFILSSKKLLLSDSGFYLCAWSKGLAGTDTQYFGPGTRLTVL.

This sequence joins TRBV7-2 and TRBJ2-3; D possibly corresponds to TRBD2 (5 bases). V shed 5 bases and J shed 7 bases, with 13 bases lying between them. From germline, CDR1 is SGHTA and CDR2 FQGNSA. The CDR3 covers 13 residues. The CDR3 spells CASSPGLIYTQYF. The CDR3 region has the DNA TGTGCCAGCAGCCCTGGACTCATCTATACGCAGTATTTT.

The table lists this clonotype with many counts. The V and J genes are TRBV6-4 and TRBJ2-1; 9 bases line up with TRBD2. Unmatched junction bases numbered 30, after V lost 6 bases and J lost 6 bases. The V gene's germline CDR1 is MRHNA and CDR2 SNTAGT. There are 22 residues in the CDR3. The CDR3 is CASRGTGAVFQRGALVGNEQFF. In DNA form, the CDR3 reads TGTGCCAGCAGGGGTACGGGGGCGGTTTTCCAGCGGGGGGCCCTTGTAGGCAATGAGCAGTTCTTC.

In its sample, this clonotype was seen a few times. The rearrangement joins TRBV7-2 to TRBJ1-2; unclear D gene. Looked up from germline, CDR1 is SGHTA and CDR2 is FQGNSA. The V end lost 1 base, the J end lost 4 bases, and 13 bases lay between the germline ends. This CDR3 spans 15 amino acids. The CDR3 is CASSLDGIIFYGYTF. The CDR3 nucleotides read TGTGCCAGCAGCTTAGACGGGATTATCTTCTATGGCTACACCTTC.

This chain connects TRBV7-9 to TRBJ2-6; perhaps D is TRBD1 or TRBD2 (5 bases each). Germline lookup yields CDR1 SEHNR and CDR2 FQNEAQ (reference sequence). V dropped 3 bases and J dropped 4 bases, with 10 bases sitting between them. The CDR3 extends over 15 amino acids. Here the CDR3 DNA reads TGTGCCAGCAGCTTTGGGGGTACAGGGGCCAACGTCCTGACTTTC. Encoded protein: CASSFGGTGANVLTF. Together with reference TRBV7-9 and TRBJ2-6, the CDR3 gives the full variable domain: DTGVSQNPRHKITKRGQNVTFRCDPISEHNRLYWYRQTLGQGPEFLTYFQNEAQLEKSRLLSDRFSAERPKGSFSTLEIQRTEQGDSAMYLCASSFGGTGANVLTFGAGSRLTVL.